This entry features one T cell receptor beta chain sequence. Other DNA sequences in the sample encode the same CDR3. This sample was included in a study of a mutant IDH1 vaccine in newly diagnosed glioma. Study summary: Most patients had radiochemotherapy with temozolomide before enrollment; others had one alone.

Indicated time point: baseline, week 1 (first vaccination visit). Treatment described: pre-vaccination baseline after standard-of-care therapy. The donors had new WHO grade 3 or 4 astrocytomas; these were IDH1-mutant and ATRX-lost. Data came from immunoSEQ multiplex PCR; TCRdb stores just in-frame clones and leaves some out. The sample has about 92,000 clones; around 80% are singletons. The CDR3 loop spans 13 amino acids. Germline loops: CDR1 SNHLY, CDR2 FYNNEI. V was shortened by 7 bases and J by 6 bases, with 15 bases between the two germline ends. The sequencing here drew on PBMCs, taken from a glioma patient treated with radiotherapy, temozolomide or both. The chain has TRBV2 and TRBJ2-5; TRBD2 might be the D (7 bases). This TCR was recovered from a man aged 35 to 55 with glioma. The CDR3: CASMEGGPQTQYF. CDR3 nucleotide sequence: TGTGCCAGCATGGAGGGGGGGCCGCAGACCCAGTACTTC.